One sample yielded the 30 T cell receptor beta chains listed below, sequenced in a study of blood T cell repertoires in COVID-19. TCRdb's table, derived via immunoSEQ multiplex PCR, lists solely in-frame clones and lacks some. The sample has 200,000 or so clones, 84% seen once. The sequencing sample was made of PBMCs or T cells enriched from blood (not recorded which). Receptor source: a man aged 35 to 55 who had recovered from COVID-19.

J is TRBJ1-2 and V is TRBV2, with D unresolved. CDR3 size: 14 residues. Germline values: CDR1 SNHLY, CDR2 FYNNEI. Trimming stripped 3 bases from V and 0 bases from J, with 8 bases between. The CDR3 sequence: CASSDATANYGYTF. The CDR3 DNA reads as TGTGCCAGCAGTGATGCAACAGCTAACTATGGCTACACCTTC.

The V call is TRBV19, the J call TRBJ1-4; TRBD1 agrees at 7 bases. The germline V gene has CDR1 LNHDA and CDR2 SQIVND (reference sequence). The CDR3 has 14 residues. Trimming at V came to 6 bases and at J to 4 bases, leaving 5 bases not matched to a gene. The CDR3 DNA follows: TGTGCCAGTAGCATGAGACAGGGTAATGAAAAACTGTTTTTT. Amino acids: CASSMRQGNEKLFF.

The chain couples TRBV10-3 to TRBJ2-1, with TRBD2 matching 8 bases. CDR3 length: 14 amino acids. With V trimmed by 3 bases and J by 9 bases, 7 bases remained unmatched. The germline V gene encodes CDR1 ENHRY and CDR2 SYGVKD. The CDR3 is CAISDLVAGSEQFF. In DNA form, the CDR3 reads TGTGCCATCAGTGATTTAGTAGCGGGGAGTGAGCAGTTCTTC.

The J gene is TRBJ2-7, the V gene TRBV7-8; a weak D match, TRBD1 (6 bases). In germline, CDR1 is SGHVS, CDR2 FQNEAQ. The V gene lost 5 bases and the J gene lost 3 bases, with 17 bases spanning the gap. The CDR3 runs 15 residues. CDR3 nucleotide sequence: TGTGCCAGCAGCCCCCGGACAGCTCCCCTCTACGAGCAGTACTTC. The encoded protein is CASSPRTAPLYEQYF.

The J gene is TRBJ2-2, the V gene TRBV19, with unresolved D. Trimming shortened V by 5 bases and J by 3 bases, and 4 bases separated the two germline ends. The CDR3 length is 12 residues. CDR1 LNHDA and CDR2 SQIVND come from the germline V gene (reference sequence). As DNA, the CDR3 is TGTGCCAGTAGTTTCGACACCGGGGAGCTGTTTTTT. This encodes CASSFDTGELFF.

The V call is TRBV3-1 (or the pseudogene TRBV3-2), the J call TRBJ1-1; 9 bases agree with TRBD1. The CDR3 length is 15 residues. Germline-derived CDR1 and CDR2 are LGHDT and YNNKEL (reference sequence). V was clipped by 8 bases and J by 5 bases; unmatched bases: 12. The CDR3 region has the DNA TGTGCCAGCGGCCCGGGACAGGGTAGGGCGACTGAAGCTTTCTTT. This translates into CASGPGQGRATEAFF.

The rearrangement links TRBV28 to TRBJ2-2; 8 nucleotides match TRBD1. The CDR3 runs 17 residues. Germline-derived CDR1 and CDR2 are MDHEN and SYDVKM. V was pared by 4 bases and J by 8 bases, with 15 bases of the junction left unmatched. DNA for the CDR3: TGTGCCAGCAGTTCCGATGAGATACAGGGGGGTCCGGGGGAGCTGTTTTTT. Translation gives CASSSDEIQGGPGELFF.

The chain joins TRBV29-1 to TRBJ2-1; possibly TRBD2 for D (5 bases). Trimming stripped 7 bases from V and 0 bases from J, with 16 bases between. The CDR3 extends over 15 amino acids. In germline, CDR1 is SQVTM, CDR2 ANQGSEA. CDR3 protein: CSAASLASSYNEQFF. For the CDR3, the DNA is TGCAGCGCCGCGAGTCTAGCCAGCTCCTACAATGAGCAGTTCTTC.

The rearrangement joins TRBV7-8 to TRBJ1-2; TRBD1 might be the D (6 bases). The germline gives CDR1 SGHVS, CDR2 FQNEAQ. V lost 0 bases and J 6 bases, leaving 14 bases between the germline ends. The CDR3 contains 15 residues. The CDR3 here is CASSLASSRDNGYTF. The CDR3 nucleotides read TGTGCCAGCAGCTTAGCTAGTAGCAGGGACAATGGCTACACCTTC.

V usage is TRBV2 and J usage is TRBJ2-7; D unclear. Germline CDR1 is SNHLY and CDR2 is FYNNEI. V lost 3 bases, J lost 4 bases, and 22 bases lay in between. The CDR3 runs 17 residues. CDR3 protein: CASSDRVARDLLYEQYF. The CDR3 DNA reads as TGTGCCAGCAGTGATAGAGTCGCGCGAGACCTACTATACGAGCAGTACTTC.

This chain uses TRBV9 with TRBJ2-3; perhaps TRBD2 as D (5 bases). This CDR3 comprises 14 residues. With 3 bases removed from V and 7 bases from J, the gap between germline ends came to 15 bases. Germline V gives CDR1 SGDLS, CDR2 YYNGEE. The CDR3, as DNA: TGTGCCAGCAGCGCCCCGGGGAGCGGACATACGCAGTATTTT. The encoded protein is CASSAPGSGHTQYF.

This clone has only a few counts. The chain recombines TRBV12-5 with TRBJ1-1; tentative D call: TRBD1 (6 bases). V gave up 1 base and J gave up 4 bases, with 7 bases separating them. Per germline, CDR1 LGHNT and CDR2 FRNRAP. The CDR3 is made up of 13 amino acids. CDR3 sequence reads: CASGLGGGTEAFF. The DNA of the CDR3 is TGTGCTAGTGGTTTGGGAGGGGGCACTGAAGCTTTCTTT.

This clone turned up a few times. J is TRBJ1-6 and V is TRBV4-3; no clear D gene. The V end was cut by 0 bases, the J end by 4 bases, with 10 bases between. The CDR3 runs 16 residues. Per the germline V gene, CDR1 is LGHNA and CDR2 is YSLEER. CDR3 sequence: CASSQDRAGYNSPLHF. The DNA of the CDR3 is TGCGCCAGCAGCCAAGACCGTGCAGGTTATAATTCACCCCTCCACTTT.

As concerns this clone: A much larger clone sits a single nucleotide away, making a read error possible. Other nucleotide sequences in the sample specify the same CDR3. The chain joins TRBV5-6 to TRBJ1-1; D remains ambiguous. Germline CDR1 and CDR2: SGHDT and YYEEEE. The CDR3 totals 13 residues. V lost 1 base and J lost 0, with 4 bases in between. DNA of the CDR3: TGTGCCAGCAGCTTGCCAATGAACACTGAAGCTTTCTTT. Residues: CASSLPMNTEAFF.

This clone showed up just once. The V gene is TRBV28, the J gene TRBJ2-7, with TRBD2 matching 7 bases. This CDR3 is 14 amino acids long. Germline CDR1 reads MDHEN; CDR2 reads SYDVKM. V gave up 6 bases and J gave up 1 base; unmatched junction bases: 6. Here the CDR3 reads CASSPPGGSYEQYF. DNA for the CDR3: TGTGCCAGCAGCCCCCCGGGGGGTTCCTACGAGCAGTACTTC.

The rearrangement joins TRBV7-3 to TRBJ1-2, with 9 nucleotides matching TRBD1. CDR1 and CDR2 (germline): SGHTA, FQGTGA. J gave up 7 bases and V 3 bases, and 6 bases lay outside the gene matches. The CDR3 runs 14 residues. The chain's CDR3 is CASSFTGGEGGYTF. In DNA, the CDR3 is TGTGCCAGCAGCTTCACAGGGGGCGAGGGTGGCTACACCTTC.

V and J are TRBV16 and TRBJ1-2; a weak D match, TRBD1 (5 bases). The CDR3 length is 15 residues. The V gene's germline CDR1 is KGHSY and CDR2 FQNENV. V was trimmed by 0 bases and J by 1 base, leaving 9 bases between them. The CDR3, as DNA: TGTGCCAGCAGCCAATCGATAGGACATAACTATGGCTACACCTTC. It encodes CASSQSIGHNYGYTF.

The chain carries TRBV5-6 and TRBJ1-1; D gene ambiguous. There are 14 residues in the CDR3. The V gene lost 0 bases and the J gene lost 1 base, with 7 bases spanning the gap. Germline V CDR1 and CDR2: SGHDT, YYEEEE. The CDR3 here is CASSLDGENTEAFF. The CDR3 DNA sequence: TGTGCCAGCAGCTTGGACGGGGAGAACACTGAAGCTTTCTTT.

This chain uses TRBV6-5 with TRBJ1-2; 8 bases map to TRBD1. The CDR3 length is 13 residues. Germline CDR1 reads MNHEY; CDR2 reads SVGAGI. V dropped 6 bases and J dropped 6; count of bases not matched to a gene: 6. CDR3 sequence reads: CASRVQGAHGYTF. DNA of the CDR3: TGTGCCAGCAGGGTTCAGGGGGCGCATGGCTACACCTTC.

The rearrangement joins TRBV6-5 to TRBJ1-2; D perhaps matches TRBD1 (6 bases). The CDR3 extends over 15 amino acids. The germline V gene encodes CDR1 MNHEY and CDR2 SVGAGI. V lost 7 bases, J lost 2 bases, and 17 bases lay in between. In nucleotides, the CDR3 is TGTGCCAGCAAACGCCTAGGACAGATGAACTATGGCTACACCTTC. Its translation: CASKRLGQMNYGYTF.

The rearrangement uses TRBV29-1 and TRBJ2-3; tentatively, D is TRBD1 (5 bases). The CDR3 length is 13 residues. V was trimmed by 3 bases and J by 1 base, leaving 8 bases between them. The germline gives CDR1 SQVTM, CDR2 ANQGSEA. The CDR3 nucleotides are TGCAGCGTTGAGGCCAGGGGCACAGATACGCAGTATTTT. It yields the protein CSVEARGTDTQYF.

The rearrangement joins TRBV10-2 to TRBJ2-1; TRBD1 aligns across 8 bases. The junction had 2 bases not matched to a gene; V was cut back by 6 bases and J by 1 base. The CDR3 totals 14 residues. Germline assignment: CDR1 WSHSY and CDR2 SAAADI. The CDR3: CASRRQGSYNEQFF. The CDR3 coding sequence is TGCGCCAGCAGAAGACAGGGGTCCTACAATGAGCAGTTCTTC.

V is TRBV30 and J is TRBJ1-2; no reliable D call. Germline CDR1 is GTSNPN and CDR2 is SVGIG (reference sequence). The CDR3 has 16 amino acids. V lost 0 bases, J lost 0 bases, and 14 bases lay in between. CDR3 amino acids: CAWSVPGRGANYGYTF. The CDR3 DNA reads as TGTGCCTGGAGTGTTCCGGGTAGAGGAGCTAACTATGGCTACACCTTC.

The CDR3 loop is CASSQLGSYYGYTF. The CDR3 DNA reads as TGTGCCAGCAGCCAATTGGGGAGCTACTATGGCTACACCTTC. The genes are TRBV14 and TRBJ1-2; D ambiguous. CDR1 and CDR2 (germline): SGHDN, FVKESK. There are 14 residues in the CDR3. The V and J ends lost 2 bases and 3 bases respectively, with 10 bases between them.

This chain connects TRBV11-3 to TRBJ1-3, with D hard to call. CDR3 length equals 20 residues. Trimming stripped 0 bases from V and 0 bases from J, with 21 bases between. CDR1 is SGHNT, CDR2 YENEEA, per germline. CDR3 sequence: CASSLELSLARLTSGNTIYF. The CDR3, as DNA: TGTGCCAGCAGCTTAGAACTTTCTTTAGCTCGGCTAACCTCTGGAAACACCATATATTTT.

This clone was picked up one time. The V gene is TRBV5-1, the J gene TRBJ1-2; TRBD1 aligns across 12 bases. V was pared by 0 bases and J by 7 bases, with 7 bases of the junction left unmatched. This CDR3 comprises 16 residues. Germline CDR1 is SGHRS and CDR2 is YFSETQ. CDR3 sequence (DNA): TGCGCCAGCAGCTTGGATTCCCGGGACAGGGGGCCTGGCTACACCTTC. Protein sequence: CASSLDSRDRGPGYTF.

This clone was counted a few times. The chain combines TRBV7-9 with TRBJ2-3, with unresolved D. The CDR3 loop spans 14 amino acids. With 5 bases removed from V and 6 bases from J, the gap between germline ends came to 15 bases. Looked up from germline, CDR1 is SEHNR and CDR2 is FQNEAQ (reference sequence). DNA of the CDR3: TGTGCCAGCAGCCCAGCGCCAAGTCTGGATACGCAGTATTTT. This sequence encodes CASSPAPSLDTQYF.

The V call is TRBV18, the J call TRBJ2-7; D is possibly TRBD1 (6 bases). This CDR3 has 15 amino acids. Per germline, CDR1 KGHSH and CDR2 LQKENI. V dropped 3 bases and J dropped 2 bases, with 14 bases sitting between them. Written as DNA, the CDR3 is TGTGCCAGCTCACCCCCCGGGACACGAGCCTACGAGCAGTACTTC. Protein sequence: CASSPPGTRAYEQYF.

The V and J genes are TRBV7-3 and TRBJ1-2; 9 nucleotides agree with TRBD1. After removal of 5 bases from V and 7 bases from J, the junction contained 11 bases not matched to a gene. Per the germline V gene, CDR1 is SGHTA and CDR2 is FQGTGA. This CDR3 has 15 amino acids. CDR3 in amino acids: CASSNTGGGVSGYTF. CDR3 DNA sequence: TGTGCCAGCAGCAACACAGGGGGCGGGGTGAGTGGCTACACCTTC.

V usage is TRBV7-2 and J usage is TRBJ1-4, with D possibly TRBD1 on 6 matching bases. V was trimmed by 3 bases and J by 2 bases, leaving 16 bases between them. Germline-derived CDR1 and CDR2 are SGHTA and FQGNSA. There are 17 residues in the CDR3. CDR3 loop: CASSFGQGHRTNEKLFF. In DNA form, the CDR3 reads TGTGCCAGCAGCTTTGGCCAGGGGCATAGGACTAATGAAAAACTGTTTTTT.